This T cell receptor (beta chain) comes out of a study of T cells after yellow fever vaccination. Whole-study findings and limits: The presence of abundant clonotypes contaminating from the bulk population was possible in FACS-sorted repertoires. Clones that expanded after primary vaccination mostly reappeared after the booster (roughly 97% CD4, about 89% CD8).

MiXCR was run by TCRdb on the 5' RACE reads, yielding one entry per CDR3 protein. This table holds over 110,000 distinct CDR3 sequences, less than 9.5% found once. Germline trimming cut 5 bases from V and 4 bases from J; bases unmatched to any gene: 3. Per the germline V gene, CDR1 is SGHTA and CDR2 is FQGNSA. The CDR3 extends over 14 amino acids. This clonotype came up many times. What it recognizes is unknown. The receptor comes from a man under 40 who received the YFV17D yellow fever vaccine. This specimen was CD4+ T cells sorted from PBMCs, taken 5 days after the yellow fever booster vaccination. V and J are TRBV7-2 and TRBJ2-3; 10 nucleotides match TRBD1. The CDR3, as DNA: TGTGCCAGCAGCACGACAGGGGGCTCAGATACGCAGTATTTT. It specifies CASSTTGGSDTQYF.